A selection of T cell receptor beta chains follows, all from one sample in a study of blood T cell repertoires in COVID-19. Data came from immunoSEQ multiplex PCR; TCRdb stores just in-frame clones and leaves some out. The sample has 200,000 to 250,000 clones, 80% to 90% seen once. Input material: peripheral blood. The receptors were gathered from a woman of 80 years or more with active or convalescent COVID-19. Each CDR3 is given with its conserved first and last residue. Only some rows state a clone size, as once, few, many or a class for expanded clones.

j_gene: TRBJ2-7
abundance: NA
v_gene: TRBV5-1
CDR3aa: CASSLTGESSYEQYF

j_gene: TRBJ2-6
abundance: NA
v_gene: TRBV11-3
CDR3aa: CASSSRQLDFSGANVLTF

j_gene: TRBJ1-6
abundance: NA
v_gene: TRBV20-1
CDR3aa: CSASPTGYSPLHF

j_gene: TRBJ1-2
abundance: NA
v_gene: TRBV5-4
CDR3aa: CASSPRTGGLGGYTF

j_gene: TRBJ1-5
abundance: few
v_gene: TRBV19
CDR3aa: CASRVTGRNGPQHF

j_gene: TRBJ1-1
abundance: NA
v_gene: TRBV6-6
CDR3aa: CASSYLLNTEAFF

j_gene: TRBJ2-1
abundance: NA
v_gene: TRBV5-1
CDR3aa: CASSLASAGGPTQFF

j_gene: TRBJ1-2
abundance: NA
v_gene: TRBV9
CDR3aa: CASSPRQGINYGYTF

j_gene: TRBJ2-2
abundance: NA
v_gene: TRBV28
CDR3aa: CASFGTRDHGELFF

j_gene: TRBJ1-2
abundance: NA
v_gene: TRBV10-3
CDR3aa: CAISGLEGAPNYGYTF

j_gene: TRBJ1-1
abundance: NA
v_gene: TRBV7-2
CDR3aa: CASNPQGAGEAFF

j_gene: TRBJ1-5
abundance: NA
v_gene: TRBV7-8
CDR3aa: CASSPQAGLGQPQHF

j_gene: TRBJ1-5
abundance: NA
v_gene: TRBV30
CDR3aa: CAWSVGGNQPQHF

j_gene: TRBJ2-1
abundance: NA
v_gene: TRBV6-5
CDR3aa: CASLSGGASEQFF

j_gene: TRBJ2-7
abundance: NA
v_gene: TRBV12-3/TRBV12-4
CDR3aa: CASGGSAAHEQYF

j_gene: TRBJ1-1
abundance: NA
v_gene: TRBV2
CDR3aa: CASSENRSGGLAFF

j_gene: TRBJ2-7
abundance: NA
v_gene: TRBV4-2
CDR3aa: CASSQGSLVPEQYF

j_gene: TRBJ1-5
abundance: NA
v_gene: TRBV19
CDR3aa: CASSIDRGRGQPQHF

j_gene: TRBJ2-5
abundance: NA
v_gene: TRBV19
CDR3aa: CASSMGPGQQETQYF

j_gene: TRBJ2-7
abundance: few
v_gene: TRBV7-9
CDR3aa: CASSSGQKSYEQYF

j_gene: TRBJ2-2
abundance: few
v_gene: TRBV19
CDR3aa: CASSISAANTGELFF

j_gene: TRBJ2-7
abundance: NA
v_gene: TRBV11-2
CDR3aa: CASSKVAGGSYEQYF

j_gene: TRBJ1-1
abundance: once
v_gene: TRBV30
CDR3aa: CAWSRRAGNTEAFF

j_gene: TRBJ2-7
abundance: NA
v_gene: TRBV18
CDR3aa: CASSSTTYEQYF

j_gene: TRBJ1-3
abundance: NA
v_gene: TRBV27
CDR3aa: CASSPRLPSGNTIYF

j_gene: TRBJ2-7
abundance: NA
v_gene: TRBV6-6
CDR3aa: CASSPKSREQYF

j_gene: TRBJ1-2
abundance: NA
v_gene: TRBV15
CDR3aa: CATSSHYGSYGYTF

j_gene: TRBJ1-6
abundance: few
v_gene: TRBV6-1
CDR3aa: CASSEQDRGNSPLHF

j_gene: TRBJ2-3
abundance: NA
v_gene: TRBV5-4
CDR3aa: CASSLVAGPSTDTQYF

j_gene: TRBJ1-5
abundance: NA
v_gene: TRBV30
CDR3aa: CAWSVKGRGQPQHF

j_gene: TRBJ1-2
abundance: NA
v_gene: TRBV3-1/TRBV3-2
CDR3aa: CASSQASGTGGVIGYGYTF

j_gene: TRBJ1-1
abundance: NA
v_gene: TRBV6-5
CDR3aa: CASSSPRQGSTEAFF

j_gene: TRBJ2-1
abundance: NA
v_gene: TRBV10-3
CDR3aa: CAISEWERELAGGGKQFF

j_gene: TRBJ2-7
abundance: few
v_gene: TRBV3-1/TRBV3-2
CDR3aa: CASSRSRGYSYEQYF

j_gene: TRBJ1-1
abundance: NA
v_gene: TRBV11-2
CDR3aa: CASHPMRENTEAFF

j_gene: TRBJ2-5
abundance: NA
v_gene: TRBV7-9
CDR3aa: CASSTGLAGGGETQYF

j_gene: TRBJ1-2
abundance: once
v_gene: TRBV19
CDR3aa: CASRQGQARGLYGYTF

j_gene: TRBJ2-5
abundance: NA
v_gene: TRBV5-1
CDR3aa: CASSLEGSGGRQETQYF

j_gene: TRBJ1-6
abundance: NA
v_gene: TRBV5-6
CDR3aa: CASSTGQGISYNSPLHF

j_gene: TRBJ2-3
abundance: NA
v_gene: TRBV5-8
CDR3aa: CASSLRGASSTQYF

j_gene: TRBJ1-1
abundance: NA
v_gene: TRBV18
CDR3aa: CASSPEGQGTEAFF

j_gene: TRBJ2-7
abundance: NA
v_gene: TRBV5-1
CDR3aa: CASSYSGTSGYEQYF

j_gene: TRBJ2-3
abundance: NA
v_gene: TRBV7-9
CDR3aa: CASSSSQGTDTQYF

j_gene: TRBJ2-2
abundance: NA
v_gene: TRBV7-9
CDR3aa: CASSLARSLNTGELFF

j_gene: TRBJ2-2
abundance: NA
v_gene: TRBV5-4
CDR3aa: CASLRTSGGIDTGELFF

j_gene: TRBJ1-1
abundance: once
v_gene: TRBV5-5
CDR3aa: CASSLVGQGGTEAFF

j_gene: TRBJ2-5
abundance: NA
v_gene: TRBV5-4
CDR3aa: CASSPGLAGVQETQYF

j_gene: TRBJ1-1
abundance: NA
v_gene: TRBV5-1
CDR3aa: CASSLSRNTEAFF